This T cell receptor (beta chain) was recovered during a study of T cells after yellow fever vaccination. From germline, CDR1 is GTSNPN and CDR2 SVGIG (reference sequence). Trimming pared 5 bases from V and 1 base from J, leaving 8 bases between. CDR3 length equals 12 residues. TCRdb processed the 5' RACE reads anew with MiXCR; each CDR3 protein has one entry. The sample holds 300,000 or so distinct CDR3 sequences, around 8.1% seen once. In its sample, this clonotype was seen many times. V is TRBV30 and J is TRBJ2-5, with TRBD2 as a possible D gene (6 bases). The sequences come from PBMCs, collected approximately 40 days after the first yellow fever vaccination. The sequence was collected from a man between 18 and 35 years old who received the YFV17D yellow fever vaccine. The CDR3 sequence is CAWREPQETQYF. The CDR3 nucleotides are TGTGCCTGGCGGGAGCCCCAAGAGACCCAGTACTTC.